This T cell receptor beta chain comes out of a study of T cell responses to AZD1222 COVID-19 vaccine. Second-dose timings of about 4 or about 12 weeks were pooled. Broader study findings: A reported finding is that nearly half of spike-specific TCRs target unmutated variant regions. The breadth and depth of Spike-specific TCRs increased once two AZD1222 doses had been given.

Generated by immunoSEQ multiplex PCR, the TCRdb table keeps only in-frame clones and is missing some. In the table there are approximately 140,000 clones, approximately 92% of which are singletons. This clone was counted a single time. The target antigen is unknown. Germline assignment: CDR1 SEHNR and CDR2 FQNEAQ (reference sequence). V was trimmed by 7 bases and J by 5 bases, leaving 11 bases between them. The CDR3 has 12 amino acids. The receptor comes from an adult who received the AZD1222 COVID-19 vaccine. The chain links TRBV7-9 to TRBJ1-1; D gene ambiguous. The specimen comprised peripheral blood, sampled 28 days after the second AZD1222 dose. The CDR3 is CASTPGRTEAFF. CDR3 in DNA: TGTGCCAGCACCCCGGGGAGGACTGAAGCTTTCTTT.